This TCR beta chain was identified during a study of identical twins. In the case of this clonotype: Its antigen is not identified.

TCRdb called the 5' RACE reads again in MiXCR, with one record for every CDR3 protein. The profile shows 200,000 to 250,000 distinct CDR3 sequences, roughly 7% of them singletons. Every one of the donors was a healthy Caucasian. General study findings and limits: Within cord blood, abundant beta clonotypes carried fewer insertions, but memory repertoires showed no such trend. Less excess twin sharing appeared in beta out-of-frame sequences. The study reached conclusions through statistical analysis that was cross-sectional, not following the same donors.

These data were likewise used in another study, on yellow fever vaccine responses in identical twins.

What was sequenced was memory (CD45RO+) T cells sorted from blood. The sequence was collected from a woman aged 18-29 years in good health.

Written as DNA, the CDR3 is TGCGCCAGCAGCCAACCTAGCACATCCTACGAGCAGTACTTC. This codes for CASSQPSTSYEQYF. V is TRBV4-1 and J is TRBJ2-7, with a possible D match to TRBD2 (5 bases). The V gene's germline CDR1 is MGHRA and CDR2 YSYEKL. The CDR3 is made up of 14 amino acids. Trimming shortened V by 2 bases and J by 1 base, and 9 bases separated the two germline ends.